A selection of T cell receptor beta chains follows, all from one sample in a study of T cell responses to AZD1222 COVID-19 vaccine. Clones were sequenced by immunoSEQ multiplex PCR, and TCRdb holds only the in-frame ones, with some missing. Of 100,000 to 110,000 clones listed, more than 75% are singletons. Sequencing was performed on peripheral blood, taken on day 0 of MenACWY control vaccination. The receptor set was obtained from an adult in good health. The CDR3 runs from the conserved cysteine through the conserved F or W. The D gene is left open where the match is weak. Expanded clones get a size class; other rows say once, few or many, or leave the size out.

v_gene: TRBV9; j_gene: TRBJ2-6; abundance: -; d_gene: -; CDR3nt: TGTGCCAGCAGCGTAGGGGGGTCCACTGGGGCCAACGTCCTGACTTTC; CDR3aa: CASSVGGSTGANVLTF
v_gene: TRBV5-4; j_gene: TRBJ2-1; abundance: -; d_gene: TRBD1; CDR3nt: TGTGCCAGCAGCTTTCTGGGACAGGGGGCAACGAACCCGTTCTTC; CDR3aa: CASSFLGQGATNPFF
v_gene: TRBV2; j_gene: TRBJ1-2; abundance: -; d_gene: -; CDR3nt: TGTGCCAGCAGTAATGACGGGTCTCGAGGCTACACCTTC; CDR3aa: CASSNDGSRGYTF
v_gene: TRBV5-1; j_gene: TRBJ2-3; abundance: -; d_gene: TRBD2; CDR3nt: TGCGCCAGCAGCATAGGACTAGCGGGGGCCCACACAGATACGCAGTATTTT; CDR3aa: CASSIGLAGAHTDTQYF
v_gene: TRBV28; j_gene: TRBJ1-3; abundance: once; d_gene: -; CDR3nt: TGTGCCAGCAGTTTATCCTACGGAGTCTCTGGAAACACCATATATTTT; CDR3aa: CASSLSYGVSGNTIYF
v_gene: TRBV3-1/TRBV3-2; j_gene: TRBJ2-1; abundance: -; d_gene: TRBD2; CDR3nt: TGTGCCAGCAGCCAAGGTCTAGCGGGGTTCAATGAGCAGTTCTTC; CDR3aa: CASSQGLAGFNEQFF
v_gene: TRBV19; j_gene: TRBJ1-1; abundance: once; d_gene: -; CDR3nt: TGTGCCAGTAGTATCCGAAGGGGGGTGGTGAACACTGAAGCTTTCTTT; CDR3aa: CASSIRRGVVNTEAFF
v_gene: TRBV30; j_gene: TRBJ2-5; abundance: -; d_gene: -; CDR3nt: TGTGCCTGGAGTGTAACTGGGTCTGAGACCCAGTACTTC; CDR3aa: CAWSVTGSETQYF
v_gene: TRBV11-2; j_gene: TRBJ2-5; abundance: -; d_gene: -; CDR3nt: TGTGCCAGCAGCTTAGTTATTCAAGAGACCCAGTACTTC; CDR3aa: CASSLVIQETQYF
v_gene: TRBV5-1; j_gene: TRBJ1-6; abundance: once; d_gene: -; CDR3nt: TGCGCCAGCAGCCCGGAGGTACGGCCCAATTCACCCCTCCACTTT; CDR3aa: CASSPEVRPNSPLHF
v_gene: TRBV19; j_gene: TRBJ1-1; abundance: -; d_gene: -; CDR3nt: TGTGCCAGTATCCTCTGGGGAACTGAAGCTTTCTTT; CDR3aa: CASILWGTEAFF
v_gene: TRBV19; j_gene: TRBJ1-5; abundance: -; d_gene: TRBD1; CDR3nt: TGTGCCAGTACAAGCACAGGACAGGGAGGACAGCCCCAGCATTTT; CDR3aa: CASTSTGQGGQPQHF
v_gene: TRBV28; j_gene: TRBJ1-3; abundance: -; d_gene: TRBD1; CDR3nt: TGTGCCAGCAGAACATATGTACCGGGACAGGGTCCAAACACCATATATTTT; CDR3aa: CASRTYVPGQGPNTIYF
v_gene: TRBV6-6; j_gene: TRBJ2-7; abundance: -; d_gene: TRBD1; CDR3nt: TGTGCCAGCAGTTACTCCCCAGGGGGTAGCTACGAGCAGTACTTC; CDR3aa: CASSYSPGGSYEQYF
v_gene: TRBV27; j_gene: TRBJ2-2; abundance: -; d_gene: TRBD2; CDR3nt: TGTGCCAGCAGCGCTAGCGGGAGGGCCCTTAGCGGGGAGCTGTTTTTT; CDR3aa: CASSASGRALSGELFF
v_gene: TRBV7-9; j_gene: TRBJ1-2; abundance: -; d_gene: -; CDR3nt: TGTGCCAGCAGCTTATATGGGGACGTACATGGCTACACCTTC; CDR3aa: CASSLYGDVHGYTF
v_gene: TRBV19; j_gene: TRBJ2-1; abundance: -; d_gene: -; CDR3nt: TGTGCCAGTAGTAAGGAGGGAGCCTACAATGAGCAGTTCTTC; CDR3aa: CASSKEGAYNEQFF
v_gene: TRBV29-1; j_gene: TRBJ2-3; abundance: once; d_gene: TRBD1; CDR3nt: TGCAGCGGCCACGACAGGGGCACCACAGATACGCAGTATTTT; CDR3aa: CSGHDRGTTDTQYF
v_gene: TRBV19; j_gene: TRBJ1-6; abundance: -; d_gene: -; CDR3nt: TGTGCCAGTACCTCCCCGAGGATGAATAATTCACCCCTCCACTTT; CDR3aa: CASTSPRMNNSPLHF
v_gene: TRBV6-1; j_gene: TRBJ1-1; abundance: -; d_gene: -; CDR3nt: TGTGCCAGCACCGACCCGGGGGTTTCCCGCACTGAAGCTTTCTTT; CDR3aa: CASTDPGVSRTEAFF
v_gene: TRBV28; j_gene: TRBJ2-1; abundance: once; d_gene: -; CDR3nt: TGTGCCAGCAGTCTCGTTCGAGAGCAGTTCTTC; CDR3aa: CASSLVREQFF
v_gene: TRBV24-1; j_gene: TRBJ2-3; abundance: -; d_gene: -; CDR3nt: TGTGCCACCAGTGCCATGACTGGGATCACCACAGATACGCAGTATTTT; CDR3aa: CATSAMTGITTDTQYF
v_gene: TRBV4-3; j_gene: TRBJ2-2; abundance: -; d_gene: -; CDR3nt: TGCGCCAGCAGCCAACGGCCCGGGCCTCAGACCGGGGAGCTGTTTTTT; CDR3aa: CASSQRPGPQTGELFF
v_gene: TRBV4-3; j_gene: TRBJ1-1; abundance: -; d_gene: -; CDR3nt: TGCGCCAGCAGCCAAGGAAAGGGTGGGACTGAAGCTTTCTTT; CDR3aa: CASSQGKGGTEAFF